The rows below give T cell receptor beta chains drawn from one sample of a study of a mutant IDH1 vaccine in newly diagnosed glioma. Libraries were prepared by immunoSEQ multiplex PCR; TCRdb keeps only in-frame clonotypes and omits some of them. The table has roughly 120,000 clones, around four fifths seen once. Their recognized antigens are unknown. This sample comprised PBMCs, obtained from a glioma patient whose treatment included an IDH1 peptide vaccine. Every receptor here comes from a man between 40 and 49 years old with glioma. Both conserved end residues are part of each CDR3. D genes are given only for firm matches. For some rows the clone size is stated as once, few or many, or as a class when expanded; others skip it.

CDR3 protein: CASSFRGGYEETQYF
CDR3 DNA: TGTGCCAGCAGCTTTAGAGGTGGATATGAAGAGACCCAGTACTTC
V gene: TRBV7-2
J gene: TRBJ2-5
D gene: NA
clone size: NA

CDR3 protein: CASSLAAGRGETQYF
CDR3 DNA: TGTGCCAGCAGCTTAGCTGCGGGGAGGGGTGAGACCCAGTACTTC
V gene: TRBV9
J gene: TRBJ2-5
D gene: TRBD2
clone size: NA

CDR3 protein: CASSLEEGGDTQYF
CDR3 DNA: TGTGCCAGCAGCTTAGAGGAAGGAGGAGATACGCAGTATTTT
V gene: TRBV7-2
J gene: TRBJ2-3
D gene: NA
clone size: once

CDR3 protein: CASSLATAASGNTIYF
CDR3 DNA: TGTGCCAGCAGCTTAGCTACTGCGGCCTCTGGAAACACCATATATTTT
V gene: TRBV7-8
J gene: TRBJ1-3
D gene: NA
clone size: NA

CDR3 protein: CASSATSGANVLTF
CDR3 DNA: TGTGCCAGCAGTGCGACGTCTGGGGCCAACGTCCTGACTTTC
V gene: TRBV6-6
J gene: TRBJ2-6
D gene: NA
clone size: NA

CDR3 protein: CASSLQTSGGYIQYF
CDR3 DNA: TGTGCCAGCAGTCTTCAGACTAGCGGGGGATACATTCAGTACTTC
V gene: TRBV7-9
J gene: TRBJ2-4
D gene: TRBD2
clone size: NA

CDR3 protein: CAWSLGSRSQPQHF
CDR3 DNA: TGTGCCTGGAGTTTGGGTAGTCGGAGTCAGCCCCAGCATTTT
V gene: TRBV30
J gene: TRBJ1-5
D gene: NA
clone size: many

CDR3 protein: CANSKGQATNEKLFF
CDR3 DNA: TGTGCCAACTCGAAGGGACAGGCAACTAATGAAAAACTGTTTTTT
V gene: TRBV2
J gene: TRBJ1-4
D gene: TRBD1
clone size: once

CDR3 protein: CATLDNLSGNTIYF
CDR3 DNA: TGTGCCACCCTTGATAATCTCTCTGGAAACACCATATATTTT
V gene: TRBV10-3
J gene: TRBJ1-3
D gene: NA
clone size: NA

CDR3 protein: CASSPLSGTSSTDTQYF
CDR3 DNA: TGTGCCAGCAGCCCATTATCTGGTACCTCTAGCACAGATACGCAGTATTTT
V gene: TRBV7-9
J gene: TRBJ2-3
D gene: NA
clone size: NA

CDR3 protein: CAWGNSEGVRTEAFF
CDR3 DNA: TGTGCTTGGGGGAATTCGGAGGGTGTACGGACTGAAGCTTTCTTT
V gene: TRBV30
J gene: TRBJ1-1
D gene: NA
clone size: once

CDR3 protein: CASSLDREGNGYTF
CDR3 DNA: TGTGCCAGCAGCTTAGATCGCGAAGGGAATGGCTACACCTTC
V gene: TRBV11-3
J gene: TRBJ1-2
D gene: NA
clone size: NA

CDR3 protein: CASSTRQAYEQYF
CDR3 DNA: TGTGCCAGCAGTACCCGACAGGCCTACGAGCAGTACTTC
V gene: TRBV6-1
J gene: TRBJ2-7
D gene: NA
clone size: NA

CDR3 protein: CASSLSDVGTQYF
CDR3 DNA: TGTGCCAGCAGTTTATCGGACGTTGGAACGCAGTATTTT
V gene: TRBV28
J gene: TRBJ2-3
D gene: NA
clone size: NA

CDR3 protein: CASSFSRRGPDTQYF
CDR3 DNA: TGTGCCAGCAGTTTTTCCCGCAGGGGCCCAGATACGCAGTATTTT
V gene: TRBV7-2
J gene: TRBJ2-3
D gene: NA
clone size: few

CDR3 protein: CASSTNRGRHTEAFF
CDR3 DNA: TGTGCCAGCAGCACTAATCGGGGGCGGCACACTGAAGCTTTCTTT
V gene: TRBV6-5
J gene: TRBJ1-1
D gene: NA
clone size: NA

CDR3 protein: CASSVGTTSTDTQYF
CDR3 DNA: TGTGCCAGCAGCGTAGGGACTACTAGCACAGATACGCAGTATTTT
V gene: TRBV9
J gene: TRBJ2-3
D gene: NA
clone size: NA

CDR3 protein: CASSPGGGPNEKLFF
CDR3 DNA: TGTGCCAGCAGCCCCGGTGGGGGGCCTAATGAAAAACTGTTTTTT
V gene: TRBV5-6
J gene: TRBJ1-4
D gene: NA
clone size: NA

CDR3 protein: CASSQREGLGAYNEQFF
CDR3 DNA: TGCGCCAGCAGCCAGCGCGAGGGACTAGGGGCTTACAATGAGCAGTTCTTC
V gene: TRBV4-1
J gene: TRBJ2-1
D gene: TRBD2
clone size: once

CDR3 protein: CASSLVRANTEAFF
CDR3 DNA: TGTGCCAGCAGCTTAGTGAGAGCGAACACTGAAGCTTTCTTT
V gene: TRBV7-2
J gene: TRBJ1-1
D gene: NA
clone size: NA

CDR3 protein: CASSEWVGNTIYF
CDR3 DNA: TGTGCCAGCAGTGAGTGGGTTGGAAACACCATATATTTT
V gene: TRBV6-1
J gene: TRBJ1-3
D gene: NA
clone size: few

CDR3 protein: CASSYRTGNNEQFF
CDR3 DNA: TGTGCCAGCAGCTATCGGACAGGGAACAATGAGCAGTTCTTC
V gene: TRBV9
J gene: TRBJ2-1
D gene: TRBD1
clone size: NA

CDR3 protein: CSVPPPRGHTDTQYF
CDR3 DNA: TGCAGCGTTCCCCCTCCCCGGGGTCACACAGATACGCAGTATTTT
V gene: TRBV29-1
J gene: TRBJ2-3
D gene: NA
clone size: NA

CDR3 protein: CSTRTGEGNIQYF
CDR3 DNA: TGCAGCACCCGTACAGGGGAGGGAAACATTCAGTACTTC
V gene: TRBV29-1
J gene: TRBJ2-4
D gene: NA
clone size: NA

CDR3 protein: CASSDRAGGRNTQYF
CDR3 DNA: TGTGCCAGCAGTGATCGGGCGGGGGGGCGAAATACGCAGTATTTT
V gene: TRBV2
J gene: TRBJ2-3
D gene: TRBD2
clone size: NA

CDR3 protein: CASSLVSGQGISGANVLTF
CDR3 DNA: TGTGCCAGCAGCTTAGTTAGCGGACAGGGGATCTCTGGGGCCAACGTCCTGACTTTC
V gene: TRBV11-2
J gene: TRBJ2-6
D gene: TRBD1
clone size: once

CDR3 protein: CASSLVRQRNYGYTF
CDR3 DNA: TGTGCCAGCAGCTTAGTACGACAGAGAAACTATGGCTACACCTTC
V gene: TRBV11-2
J gene: TRBJ1-2
D gene: NA
clone size: NA

CDR3 protein: CASSLPGGKLFF
CDR3 DNA: TGTGCCAGCAGCCTACCCGGGGGAAAACTGTTTTTT
V gene: TRBV6-5
J gene: TRBJ1-4
D gene: NA
clone size: NA

CDR3 protein: CAWRQQRHEQYF
CDR3 DNA: TGTGCCTGGAGGCAACAGAGACACGAGCAGTACTTC
V gene: TRBV30
J gene: TRBJ2-7
D gene: NA
clone size: NA

CDR3 protein: CASRTGTGYEQYF
CDR3 DNA: TGTGCCAGTAGGACCGGGACAGGCTACGAGCAGTACTTC
V gene: TRBV6-1
J gene: TRBJ2-7
D gene: TRBD1
clone size: NA

CDR3 protein: CASRLQQNTEAFF
CDR3 DNA: TGTGCCAGCAGATTACAACAGAACACTGAAGCTTTCTTT
V gene: TRBV6-5
J gene: TRBJ1-1
D gene: NA
clone size: NA

CDR3 protein: CASTTGLAWANYGYTF
CDR3 DNA: TGTGCCAGCACTACGGGATTGGCCTGGGCTAACTATGGCTACACCTTC
V gene: TRBV6-6
J gene: TRBJ1-2
D gene: NA
clone size: NA

CDR3 protein: CASSELAGGPDTQYF
CDR3 DNA: TGTGCCAGCAGTGAACTAGCGGGGGGGCCAGATACGCAGTATTTT
V gene: TRBV6-1
J gene: TRBJ2-3
D gene: TRBD2
clone size: few

CDR3 protein: CASSLYVGGGQNIQYF
CDR3 DNA: TGTGCCAGCAGCTTATACGTGGGGGGCGGACAAAACATTCAGTACTTC
V gene: TRBV7-2
J gene: TRBJ2-4
D gene: NA
clone size: once

CDR3 protein: CASSQESVLRNTEAFF
CDR3 DNA: TGCGCCAGCAGCCAAGAGTCGGTGTTAAGGAACACTGAAGCTTTCTTT
V gene: TRBV4-3
J gene: TRBJ1-1
D gene: NA
clone size: NA

CDR3 protein: CASRTGGNSPLHF
CDR3 DNA: TGCGCCAGCCGGACAGGGGGCAATTCACCCCTCCACTTT
V gene: TRBV5-1
J gene: TRBJ1-6
D gene: TRBD1
clone size: few

CDR3 protein: CASSLTGTGGSNEQFF
CDR3 DNA: TGTGCCAGCAGCCTAACCGGGACAGGGGGGTCAAATGAGCAGTTCTTC
V gene: TRBV5-4
J gene: TRBJ2-1
D gene: TRBD1
clone size: NA

CDR3 protein: CASSPPASGGAVQYF
CDR3 DNA: TGTGCCAGCAGTCCCCCCGCTAGCGGGGGGGCAGTGCAGTACTTC
V gene: TRBV27
J gene: TRBJ2-7
D gene: TRBD2
clone size: NA

CDR3 protein: CASSPHVLAGGTDTQYF
CDR3 DNA: TGTGCCAGCAGTCCCCACGTACTAGCGGGGGGCACAGATACGCAGTATTTT
V gene: TRBV7-3
J gene: TRBJ2-3
D gene: TRBD2
clone size: NA

CDR3 protein: CASSRELSYEQYF
CDR3 DNA: TGTGCCAGCAGCAGGGAACTCTCCTACGAGCAGTACTTC
V gene: TRBV11-2
J gene: TRBJ2-7
D gene: NA
clone size: NA

CDR3 protein: CASSQESRGDYEQYF
CDR3 DNA: TGCGCCAGCAGCCAAGAATCGAGGGGTGATTACGAGCAGTACTTC
V gene: TRBV4-3
J gene: TRBJ2-7
D gene: NA
clone size: NA

CDR3 protein: CASSVAGGTGELFF
CDR3 DNA: TGTGCCAGCAGTGTGGCAGGGGGCACCGGGGAGCTGTTTTTT
V gene: TRBV6-4
J gene: TRBJ2-2
D gene: TRBD1
clone size: NA

CDR3 protein: CASSVEDSYEQYF
CDR3 DNA: TGTGCCAGCAGCGTAGAGGACAGCTACGAGCAGTACTTC
V gene: TRBV9
J gene: TRBJ2-7
D gene: NA
clone size: NA